Below are 5 T cell receptor beta chains sequenced from a single sample in a study of spatial heterogeneity in lung cancer. The time point is: sample taken at primary tumor resection. Using its own MiXCR run on the 5' RACE reads, TCRdb lists one record per CDR3 protein. The sample holds 15,000 to 20,000 distinct CDR3 sequences, approximately 5.8% seen once. Which antigens these TCRs recognize remains unknown. Study-wide results and caveats: Within tumors, counts of expanded alpha and beta TCRs tracked tumor mutation counts.

The specimen was lung tumor tissue, collected at surgery. Every receptor here comes from a female donor with early-stage non-small cell lung cancer.

In its sample, this clonotype was seen many times. This beta chain represents an off-target read in a library built for alpha chains; its size is of limited meaning. The rearrangement joins TRBV5-4 to TRBJ1-1, with 9 nucleotides matching TRBD1. The CDR3 extends over 15 amino acids. Germline trimming cut 4 bases from V and 5 bases from J; bases unmatched to any gene: 9. In germline, CDR1 is SGHNT, CDR2 YYREEE (reference sequence). The CDR3 is CASSPQDRGGTEAFF. The CDR3, as DNA: TGTGCCAGCAGCCCGCAGGACAGGGGTGGTACTGAAGCTTTCTTT.

The sample holds many counts of this clonotype. A library made for alpha chains picked up this beta chain off target, so its size means little. The chain couples TRBV11-3 to TRBJ2-1, with D tentatively TRBD1 or TRBD2 (6 bases each). The CDR3 loop spans 13 amino acids. Trimming stripped 5 bases from V and 6 bases from J, with 11 bases between. Germline CDR1 and CDR2: SGHNT and YENEEA. The DNA for the CDR3 is TGTGCCAGCAGCCCTGGAGGGGGCAATGAGCAGTTCTTC. Translated: CASSPGGGNEQFF.

Concerning this clonotype itself: A library prepared for alpha chains yielded this beta chain as an off-target read; its size is of little meaning. V usage is TRBV6-1 and J usage is TRBJ1-2; D remains ambiguous. Germline values: CDR1 MNHNS, CDR2 SASEGT. The CDR3 is 16 amino acids. Trimming took off 5 bases at V and 10 bases at J, with 26 bases between the two ends. CDR3 DNA: TGTGCCAGCAGTTCCTCACTGAGTGCGGGGAGCTATCCCTACACCTTC. It translates to CASSSSLSAGSYPYTF.

This clonotype appeared many times. A library made for alpha chains picked up this beta chain off target, so its size means little. CDR3 nucleotides: TGTGCCACCAGCACCACGGACAGGGTGGATGAGCAGTTCTTC. Translating gives CATSTTDRVDEQFF. J is TRBJ2-1 and V is TRBV15, with 8 bases that match TRBD1. The CDR3 has 14 residues. The V gene end was trimmed by 4 bases and the J gene end by 8 bases; junction bases not matched to a gene: 7. Germline V lookup: CDR1 LNHNV, CDR2 YYDKDF (reference sequence).

This clonotype is labeled medium-sized. For a library built for alpha chains, this beta chain is a stray read; little rests on its size. This chain uses TRBV20-1 with TRBJ2-2, with 9 positions matching TRBD2. V gave up 6 bases and J gave up 4 bases; unmatched junction bases: 12. The CDR3 loop spans 16 amino acids. Germline lookup yields CDR1 DFQATT and CDR2 SNEGSKA (reference sequence). The CDR3 here is CSARPIAGVGTGELFF. The CDR3 DNA sequence: TGCAGTGCCAGACCTATAGCGGGAGTAGGCACCGGGGAGCTGTTTTTT.